Listed here is a single TCR beta chain. Its specificity is unknown. The sample is drawn from a study of cytomegalovirus exposure and HLA in healthy donors. On the study more broadly: Earlier findings included over 90 million unique TCR beta sequences obtained from some 180 million T cells.

PCR was performed using 60 Vbeta and 13 Jbeta primers. Profiled with immunoSEQ multiplex PCR; TCRdb holds only in-frame clones, not every one. Altogether around 100,000 clones are present, 75% to 85% being singletons, with the ten largest covering roughly 3.7%. Overall study findings and caveats: Highly shared variants forming one cluster were likely a sequencing artifact. An analysis done earlier found most TCR beta V segments productive about 87% or about 30% of the time. Cytomegalovirus status was reportedly diagnosed by the classifier with high specificity and sensitivity.

Material: PBMCs. This sequence originates from a female donor in good health and CMV-seropositive.

This CDR3 is CASSELAGTGVYEQYF. In nucleotides, the CDR3 is TGTGCCAGCAGTGAACTAGCCGGGACAGGGGTCTACGAGCAGTACTTC. This chain connects TRBV2 to TRBJ2-7, with 10 positions matching TRBD1. Germline V gene sequence: CDR1 SNHLY, CDR2 FYNNEI. V gave up 2 bases and J gave up 3 bases; unmatched junction bases: 7. There are 16 residues in the CDR3.